Only a few counts were recorded for the clone carrying this TCR beta chain. The sample belongs to a study of sequential checkpoint blockade in melanoma. From germline, CDR1 is SEHNR and CDR2 FQNEAQ (reference sequence). The CDR3 loop spans 18 amino acids. Deletions cut 8 bases from V and 1 base from J, with 24 bases between. Sample treatment: randomized to nivolumab then ipilimumab (arm A) or the reverse (arm B). Assay: immunoSEQ multiplex PCR; the TCRdb copy retains only in-frame clones and omits some. Of about 8,400 clones detected, around three fifths appear once; the ten largest clones hold approximately 15%.

V and J are TRBV7-9 and TRBJ1-5; perhaps TRBD1 as D (5 bases). This specimen consisted of CD8+ T cells sorted from blood (inferred from file names), obtained from a patient given nivolumab and ipilimumab in sequence. This sequence originates from a human donor with melanoma. The CDR3, as DNA: TGTGCCAGCTTTAGGTGGGGCAGGTCGAGGTCGAGCAATCAGCCCCAGCATTTT. It yields the protein CASFRWGRSRSSNQPQHF. Combining the CDR3 with reference TRBV7-9 and TRBJ1-5 gives the whole variable domain DTGVSQNPRHKITKRGQNVTFRCDPISEHNRLYWYRQTLGQGPEFLTYFQNEAQLEKSRLLSDRFSAERPKGSFSTLEIQRTEQGDSAMYLCASFRWGRSRSSNQPQHFGDGTRLSIL.